This TCR beta chain was retrieved from a study of cytomegalovirus exposure and HLA in healthy donors. The donors formed part of the approximately 130-subject validation cohort, distinct from the roughly 600-subject first cohort. Method: immunoSEQ multiplex PCR; TCRdb's copy keeps in-frame clones and lacks some. The data show about 220,000 clones, just over 90% seen once. CDR3 length: 16 residues. The V and J ends lost 4 bases and 6 bases, in that order; junction bases with no gene match: 8. Per germline, CDR1 SGDLS and CDR2 YYNGEE. V gene TRBV9 combines with J gene TRBJ2-1; 12 nucleotides agree with TRBD2. The sample taken for sequencing was PBMCs. This sequence originates from a woman under 30 in good health and CMV-seronegative. The CDR3 nucleotides read TGTGCCAGCAGCTCTCGGACTAGCGGGGTTCGCAATGAGCAGTTCTTC. It translates to CASSSRTSGVRNEQFF.